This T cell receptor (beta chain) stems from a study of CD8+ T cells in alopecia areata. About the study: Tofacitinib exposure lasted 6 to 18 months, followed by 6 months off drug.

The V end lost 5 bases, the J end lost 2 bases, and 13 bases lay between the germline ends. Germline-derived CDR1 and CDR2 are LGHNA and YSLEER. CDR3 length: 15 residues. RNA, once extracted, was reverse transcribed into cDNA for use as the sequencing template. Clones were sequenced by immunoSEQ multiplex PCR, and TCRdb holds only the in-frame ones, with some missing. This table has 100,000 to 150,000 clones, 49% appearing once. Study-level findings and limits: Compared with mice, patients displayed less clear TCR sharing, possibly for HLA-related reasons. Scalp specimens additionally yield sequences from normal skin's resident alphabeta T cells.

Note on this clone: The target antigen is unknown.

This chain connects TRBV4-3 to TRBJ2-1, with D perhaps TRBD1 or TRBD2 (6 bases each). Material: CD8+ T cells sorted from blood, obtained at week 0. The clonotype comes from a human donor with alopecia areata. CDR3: CASSMVEGAYNEQFF. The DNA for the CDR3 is TGCGCCAGCAGCATGGTGGAGGGGGCCTACAATGAGCAGTTCTTC.